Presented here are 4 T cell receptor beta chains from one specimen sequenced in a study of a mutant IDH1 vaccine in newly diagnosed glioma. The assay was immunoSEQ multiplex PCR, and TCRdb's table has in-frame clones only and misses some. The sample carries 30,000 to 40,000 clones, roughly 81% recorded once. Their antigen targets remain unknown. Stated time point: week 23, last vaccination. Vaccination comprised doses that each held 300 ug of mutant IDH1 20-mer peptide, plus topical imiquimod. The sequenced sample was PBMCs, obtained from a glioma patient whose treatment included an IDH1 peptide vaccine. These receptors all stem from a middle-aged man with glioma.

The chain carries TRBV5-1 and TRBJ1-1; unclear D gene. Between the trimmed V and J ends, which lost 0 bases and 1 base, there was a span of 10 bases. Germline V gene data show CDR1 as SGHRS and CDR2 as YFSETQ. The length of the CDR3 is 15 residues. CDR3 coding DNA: TGCGCCAGCAGCTTGGCCCCAGGAACGAACACTGAAGCTTTCTTT. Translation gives CASSLAPGTNTEAFF.

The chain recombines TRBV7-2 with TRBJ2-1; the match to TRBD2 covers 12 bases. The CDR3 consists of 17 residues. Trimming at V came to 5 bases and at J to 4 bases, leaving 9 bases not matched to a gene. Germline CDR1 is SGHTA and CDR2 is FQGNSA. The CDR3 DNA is TGTGCCAGCAGCAAACCTCTAGCGGGGGGGTTTTACAATGAGCAGTTCTTC. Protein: CASSKPLAGGFYNEQFF. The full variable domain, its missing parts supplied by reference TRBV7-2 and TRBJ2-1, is GAGVSQSPSNKVTEKGKDVELRCDPISGHTALYWYRQSLGQGLEFLIYFQGNSAPDKSGLPSDRFSAERTGGSVSTLTIQRTQQEDSAVYLCASSKPLAGGFYNEQFFGPGTRLTVL.

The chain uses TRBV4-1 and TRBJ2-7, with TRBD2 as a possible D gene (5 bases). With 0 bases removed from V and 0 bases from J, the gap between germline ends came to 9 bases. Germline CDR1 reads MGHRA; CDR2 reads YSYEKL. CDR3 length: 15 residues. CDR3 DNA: TGCGCCAGCAGCCAAGACCCGGGAAGCTCCTACGAGCAGTACTTC. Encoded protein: CASSQDPGSSYEQYF.

This CDR3 reads CSVGGRLNTEAFF. The DNA for the CDR3 is TGCAGCGTTGGCGGACGGTTGAACACTGAAGCTTTCTTT. V gene TRBV29-1 combines with J gene TRBJ1-1; D gene uncertain. CDR1 and CDR2 from the germline V gene are SQVTM and ANQGSEA. V shed 4 bases and J shed 0 bases, with 9 bases lying between them. This CDR3 region has 13 residues.